Listed below are T cell receptor beta chains from one sample, sequenced in a study of cytomegalovirus exposure and HLA in healthy donors. Here immunoSEQ multiplex PCR was the method, and the copy in TCRdb shows in-frame clones only, minus some. This sample has approximately 69,000 clones, with 60% to 80% found just once. The source material was PBMCs. These receptors were taken from a woman between 25 and 40 years old in good health and CMV-seropositive. The CDR3 runs from the conserved cysteine through the conserved F or W. The D gene is left open where the match is weak.

- | TRBJ2-3 | TRBV20-1 | CSARQSDTQYF | TGCAGTGCTAGACAATCCGATACGCAGTATTTT
TRBD2 | TRBJ2-1 | TRBV7-2 | CASSLSLAGVLFF | TGTGCCAGCAGCCTCAGTCTAGCGGGAGTTCTGTTCTTC
- | TRBJ2-4 | TRBV27 | CASSLLRGNIQYF | TGTGCCAGCAGTTTACTCAGGGGAAACATTCAGTACTTC
TRBD1 | TRBJ1-2 | TRBV6-5 | CASSQQGLYGYTF | TGTGCCAGCAGCCAACAGGGGCTCTATGGCTACACCTTC
- | TRBJ2-3 | TRBV10-1 | CASSVAGLSTDTQYF | TGCGCCAGCAGTGTCGCGGGTCTGAGCACAGATACGCAGTATTTT
TRBD2 | TRBJ2-1 | TRBV7-3 | CASSLTERAAGNEQFF | TGTGCCAGCAGCTTAACCGAGAGGGCAGCGGGAAATGAGCAGTTCTTC
- | TRBJ2-5 | TRBV7-2 | CASSPNQLLHTAQYF | TGTGCCAGCAGCCCTAACCAACTCCTCCATACGGCCCAGTACTTC
- | TRBJ1-1 | TRBV6-6 | CASRRQGFENTEAFF | TGTGCCAGCAGGCGTCAGGGTTTCGAGAACACTGAAGCTTTCTTT
TRBD2 | TRBJ2-1 | TRBV25-1 | CASGGAGVVNEQFF | TGTGCCAGCGGTGGAGCGGGAGTAGTTAATGAGCAGTTCTTC
TRBD1 | TRBJ2-5 | TRBV30 | CAWGFGTVQETQYF | TGTGCCTGGGGATTCGGGACAGTTCAAGAGACCCAGTACTTC
- | TRBJ1-5 | TRBV30 | CAWSPKEGRMGNQPQHF | TGTGCCTGGAGCCCCAAGGAGGGGCGGATGGGCAATCAGCCCCAGCATTTT